Each of the 5 T cell receptor beta chains below was sequenced from the same sample in a study of blood T cell repertoires in COVID-19. The data were produced by immunoSEQ multiplex PCR, yet TCRdb's version contains in-frame clones alone and is incomplete. The sample lists around 140,000 clones, about 90% occurring once. The sample taken for sequencing was peripheral blood. The source is a man in his 60s with active or convalescent COVID-19.

This chain connects TRBV19 to TRBJ2-3; perhaps TRBD2 as D (5 bases). The ends were cut back, 6 bases at V and 0 bases at J, with 19 bases in the middle. The CDR3 is made up of 17 amino acids. In germline, CDR1 is LNHDA, CDR2 SQIVND (reference sequence). CDR3 amino acids: CASRAHEGRSSTDTQYF. CDR3 bases: TGTGCCAGTAGAGCCCACGAAGGGAGATCGAGCACAGATACGCAGTATTTT.

The count of this clone is one. The genes are TRBV7-9 and TRBJ2-7; D remains ambiguous. V was trimmed by 4 bases and J by 6 bases, leaving 13 bases between them. This CDR3 comprises 13 residues. Germline CDR1 SEHNR, CDR2 FQNEAQ (reference sequence). CDR3 coding DNA: TGTGCCAGCAGCTCCTCCCCTCGCGTCGAGCAGTACTTC. Its protein is CASSSSPRVEQYF.

This clone was found once. This rearrangement joins TRBV30 to TRBJ2-1, with TRBD1 matching over 8 bases. After removal of 3 bases from V and 1 base from J, the junction contained 8 bases not matched to a gene. This CDR3 has 16 amino acids. In germline, CDR1 is GTSNPN, CDR2 SVGIG (reference sequence). CDR3 amino acids: CAWRGQVGYSYNEQFF. CDR3 sequence (DNA): TGTGCCTGGAGGGGACAGGTAGGGTATTCCTACAATGAGCAGTTCTTC.

The chain links TRBV19 to TRBJ2-2, with D perhaps TRBD1 (6 bases). The CDR3 totals 14 residues. Deletions cut 10 bases from V and 1 base from J, with 13 bases between. Germline CDR1 is LNHDA and CDR2 is SQIVND (reference sequence). The CDR3, as DNA: TGTGCCACCCCGAGCAGGGGGAACACCGGGGAGCTGTTTTTT. This codes for CATPSRGNTGELFF.

The V gene is TRBV11-2, the J gene TRBJ1-1; 7 bases match TRBD1. The V gene end was trimmed by 6 bases and the J gene end by 8 bases; junction bases not matched to a gene: 6. The germline V gene encodes CDR1 SGHAT and CDR2 FQNNGV. This CDR3 contains 12 residues. CDR3 DNA sequence: TGTGCCAGCAGTCCCACAGGGGCCGAAGCTTTCTTT. Translating it yields CASSPTGAEAFF.